The clone carrying this T cell receptor (beta chain) was picked up many times. Its antigen is not known. This sample is part of a study of CD8 T cells in ankylosing spondylitis. Study-wide findings and caveats: Disease-linked clones bore a CD8+ phenotype and were relatively rare in peripheral blood.

One entry per CDR3 protein results from TCRdb running MiXCR on the 5' RACE reads. The table lists 250,000 or so distinct CDR3 sequences, roughly a quarter of them singletons. CDR3 size: 13 residues. V was pared by 1 base and J by 7 bases, with 8 bases between. CDR1 is SGHTA, CDR2 FQGNSA, per germline. Sequenced material: blood, either unsorted or a sorted T cell fraction (not recorded which). The TCR originated in a male donor with ankylosing spondylitis or in good health (not recorded which). The chain is built from TRBV7-2 and TRBJ2-4; D might be TRBD2 (6 bases). The CDR3 nucleotides are TGTGCCAGCAGCTTAGGGGGGGTGAACATTCAGTACTTC. It codes for CASSLGGVNIQYF.